This TCR beta chain was profiled in a study of beta chain features in type 1 diabetes. As for the study in general: Age and gender were similar between patients and healthy donors, as were cell yields.

Study findings and constraints: Cells with high TCR expression could be over-represented by cDNA sequencing.

Looked up from germline, CDR1 is SGHRS and CDR2 is YFSETQ. CDR3 length equals 15 residues. With V trimmed by 4 bases and J by 5 bases, 10 bases remained unmatched. This clone showed up just a few times. Its specificity is unknown. There was one heparinised blood draw per donor, averaging around 100 mL. Sorting of CD4+ naive, central memory, regulatory and stem cell-like memory cells was performed via CD45RO/CCR7/CD25/CD127/CD95/CD27. Reverse transcribing all isolated RNA meant expressed TCRB transcripts were sequenced. Assay: immunoSEQ multiplex PCR; the TCRdb copy retains only in-frame clones and omits some. The data show around 140,000 clones, with less than 11% seen just once and around 1.2% held by the top ten.

V is TRBV5-1 and J is TRBJ2-3, with 7 bases matching TRBD2. This TCR derives from a man aged 18-30 years in good health. Sample: naive CD4+ T cells from blood. This CDR3 reads CASSNAGGGGDTQYF. For the CDR3, the DNA is TGCGCCAGCAGCAACGCCGGTGGGGGGGGAGATACGCAGTATTTT.